This T cell receptor (beta chain) was identified in a study of blood T cell repertoires in COVID-19. The germline V gene has CDR1 SGHRS and CDR2 YFSETQ. The CDR3 has 17 residues. V was shortened by 1 base and J by 10 bases, with 23 bases between the two germline ends. TCRdb's table, derived via immunoSEQ multiplex PCR, lists solely in-frame clones and lacks some. The sample includes tens of thousands of clones, more than 85% of them seen just once. The source is a man between 60 and 70 years old with acute or convalescent COVID-19. Source material: peripheral blood. The rearrangement joins TRBV5-1 to TRBJ1-4, with unresolved D. The DNA of the CDR3 is TGCGCCAGCAGCTTGTCGTTAAATACTGTTGGTGTCGGAAAACTGTTTTTT. This gives the protein CASSLSLNTVGVGKLFF.